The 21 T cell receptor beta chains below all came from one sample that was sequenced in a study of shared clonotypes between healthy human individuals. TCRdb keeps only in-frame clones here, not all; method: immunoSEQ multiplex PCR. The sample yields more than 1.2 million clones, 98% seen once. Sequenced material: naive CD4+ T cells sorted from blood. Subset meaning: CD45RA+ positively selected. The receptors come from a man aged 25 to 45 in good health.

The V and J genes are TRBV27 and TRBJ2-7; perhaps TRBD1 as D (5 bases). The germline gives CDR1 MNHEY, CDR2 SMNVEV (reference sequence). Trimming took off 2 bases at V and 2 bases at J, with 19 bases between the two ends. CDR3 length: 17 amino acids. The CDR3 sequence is CASSLQRHSRQTYEQYF. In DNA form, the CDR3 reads TGTGCCAGCAGTTTACAACGACATTCTCGACAGACCTACGAGCAGTACTTC.

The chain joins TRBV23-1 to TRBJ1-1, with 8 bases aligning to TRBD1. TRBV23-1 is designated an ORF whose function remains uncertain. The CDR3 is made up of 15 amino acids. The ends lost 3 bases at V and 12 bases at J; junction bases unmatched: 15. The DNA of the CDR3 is TGCGCCAGCAGTCAGATAATGGTCAGGGGGCGCGGCTCTTTCTTT. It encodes CASSQIMVRGRGSFF.

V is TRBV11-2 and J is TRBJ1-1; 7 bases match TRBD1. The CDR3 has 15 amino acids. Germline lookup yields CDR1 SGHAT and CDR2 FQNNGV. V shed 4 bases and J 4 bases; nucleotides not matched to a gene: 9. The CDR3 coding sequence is TGTGCCAGCAGCTATTACAGGGGTTATGGCACTGAAGCTTTCTTT. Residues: CASSYYRGYGTEAFF.

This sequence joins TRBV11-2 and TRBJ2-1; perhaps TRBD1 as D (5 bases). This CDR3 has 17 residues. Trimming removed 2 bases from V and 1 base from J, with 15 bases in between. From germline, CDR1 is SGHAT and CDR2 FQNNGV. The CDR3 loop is CASSLWERGRSYNEQFF. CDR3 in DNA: TGTGCCAGCAGCTTATGGGAAAGGGGTCGGTCCTACAATGAGCAGTTCTTC.

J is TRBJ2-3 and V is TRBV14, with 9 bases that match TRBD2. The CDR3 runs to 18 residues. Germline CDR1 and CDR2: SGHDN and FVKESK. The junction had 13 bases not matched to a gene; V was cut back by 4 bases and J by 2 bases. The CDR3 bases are TGTGCCAGCAGCCTGGTCGAGAGCGGGGGGCCCTACACAGATACGCAGTATTTT. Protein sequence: CASSLVESGGPYTDTQYF.

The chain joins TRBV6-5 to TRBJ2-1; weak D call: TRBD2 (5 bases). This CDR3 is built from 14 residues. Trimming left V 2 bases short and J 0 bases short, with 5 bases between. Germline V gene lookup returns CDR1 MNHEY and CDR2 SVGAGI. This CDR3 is CASSYGSSYNEQFF. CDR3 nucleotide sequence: TGTGCCAGCAGTTACGGGAGCTCCTACAATGAGCAGTTCTTC.

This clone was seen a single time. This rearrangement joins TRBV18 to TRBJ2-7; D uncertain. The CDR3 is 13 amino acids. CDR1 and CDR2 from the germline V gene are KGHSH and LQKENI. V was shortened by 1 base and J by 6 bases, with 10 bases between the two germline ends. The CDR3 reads CASSPLPLPEQYF. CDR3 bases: TGTGCCAGCTCACCACTTCCCCTTCCCGAGCAGTACTTC.

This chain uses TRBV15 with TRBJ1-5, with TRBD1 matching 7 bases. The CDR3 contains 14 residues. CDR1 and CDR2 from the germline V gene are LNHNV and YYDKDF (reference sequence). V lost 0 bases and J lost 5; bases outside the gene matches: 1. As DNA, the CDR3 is TGTGCCACCAGCAGAGACGGACAGGATCAGCCCCAGCATTTT. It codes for CATSRDGQDQPQHF.

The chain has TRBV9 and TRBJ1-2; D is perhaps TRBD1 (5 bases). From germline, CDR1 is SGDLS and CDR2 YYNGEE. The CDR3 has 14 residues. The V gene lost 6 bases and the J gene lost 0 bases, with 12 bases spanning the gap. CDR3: CASNRDGANYGYTF. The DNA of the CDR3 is TGTGCCAGCAACCGGGACGGTGCTAACTATGGCTACACCTTC.

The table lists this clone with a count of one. The CDR3 here is CASSLVGGPETNYGYTF. For the CDR3, the DNA is TGTGCCAGCAGCTTAGTTGGCGGCCCGGAAACTAACTATGGCTACACCTTC. V gene TRBV7-9 combines with J gene TRBJ1-2; D uncertain. Germline V gives CDR1 SEHNR, CDR2 FQNEAQ (reference sequence). This CDR3 has 17 residues. Between the trimmed V and J ends, which lost 1 base and 0 bases, there was a span of 15 bases.

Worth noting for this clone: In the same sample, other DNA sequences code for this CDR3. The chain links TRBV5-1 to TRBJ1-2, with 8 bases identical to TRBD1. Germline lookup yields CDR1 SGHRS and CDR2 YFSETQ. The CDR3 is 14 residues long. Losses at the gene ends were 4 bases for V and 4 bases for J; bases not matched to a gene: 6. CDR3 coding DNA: TGCGCCAGCAGCAGCACAGGGGGGTCCTATGGCTACACCTTC. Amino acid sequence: CASSSTGGSYGYTF.

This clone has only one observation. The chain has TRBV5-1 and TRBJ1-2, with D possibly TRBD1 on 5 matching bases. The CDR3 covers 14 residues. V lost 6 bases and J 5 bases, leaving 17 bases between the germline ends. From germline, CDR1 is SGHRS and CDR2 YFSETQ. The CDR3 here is CASKPNEQGYGYTF. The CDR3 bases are TGCGCCAGCAAACCCAACGAGCAGGGATATGGCTACACCTTC. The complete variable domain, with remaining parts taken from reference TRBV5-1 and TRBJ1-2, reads KAGVTQTPRYLIKTRGQQVTLSCSPISGHRSVSWYQQTPGQGLQFLFEYFSETQRNKGNFPGRFSGRQFSNSRSEMNVSTLELGDSALYLCASKPNEQGYGYTFGSGTRLTVV.

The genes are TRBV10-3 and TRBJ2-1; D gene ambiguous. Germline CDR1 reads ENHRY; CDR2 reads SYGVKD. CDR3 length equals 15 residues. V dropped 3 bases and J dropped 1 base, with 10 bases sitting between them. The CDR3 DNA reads TGTGCCATCAGTGAAGTCAGGTCTTCCTACAATGAGCAGTTCTTC. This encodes CAISEVRSSYNEQFF.

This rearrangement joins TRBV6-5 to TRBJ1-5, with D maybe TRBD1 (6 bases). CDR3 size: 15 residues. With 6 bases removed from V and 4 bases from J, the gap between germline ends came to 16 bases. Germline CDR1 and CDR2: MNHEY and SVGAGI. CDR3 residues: CASRPRGPRNQPQHF. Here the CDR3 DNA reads TGTGCCAGCAGGCCCCGGGGGCCCAGAAATCAGCCCCAGCATTTT.

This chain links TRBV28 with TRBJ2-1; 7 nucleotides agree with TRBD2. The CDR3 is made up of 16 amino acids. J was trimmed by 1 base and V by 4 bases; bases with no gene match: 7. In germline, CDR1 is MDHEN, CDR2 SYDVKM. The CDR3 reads CASSSSGARSYNEQFF. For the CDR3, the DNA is TGTGCCAGCAGTTCCAGCGGGGCCAGATCCTACAATGAGCAGTTCTTC.

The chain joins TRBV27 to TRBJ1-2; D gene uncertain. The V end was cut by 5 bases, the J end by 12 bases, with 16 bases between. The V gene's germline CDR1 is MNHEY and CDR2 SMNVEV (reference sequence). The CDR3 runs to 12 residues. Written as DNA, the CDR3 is TGTGCCAGCAGTCTCCTCGGCGGCAGCCACACCTTC. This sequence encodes CASSLLGGSHTF.

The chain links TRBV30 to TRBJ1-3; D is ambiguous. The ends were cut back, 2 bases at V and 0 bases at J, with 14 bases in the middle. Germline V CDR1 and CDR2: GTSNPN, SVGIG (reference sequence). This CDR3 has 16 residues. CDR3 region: CAWSRQLTSSGNTIYF. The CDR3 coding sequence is TGTGCCTGGAGTAGGCAGTTGACGAGCTCTGGAAACACCATATATTTT.

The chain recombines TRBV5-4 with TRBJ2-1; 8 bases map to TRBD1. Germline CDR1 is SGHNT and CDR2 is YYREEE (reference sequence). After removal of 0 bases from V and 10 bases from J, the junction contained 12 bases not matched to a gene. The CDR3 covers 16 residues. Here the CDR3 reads CASSLDGTGNHDEQFF. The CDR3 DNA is TGTGCCAGCAGCTTGGATGGGACAGGTAACCATGACGAGCAGTTCTTC.

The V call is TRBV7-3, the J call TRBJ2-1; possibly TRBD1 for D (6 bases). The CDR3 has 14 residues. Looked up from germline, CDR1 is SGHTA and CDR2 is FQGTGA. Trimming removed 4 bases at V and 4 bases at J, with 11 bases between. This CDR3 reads CASSSGTPYNEQFF. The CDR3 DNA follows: TGTGCCAGCAGCTCCGGGACACCTTACAATGAGCAGTTCTTC.

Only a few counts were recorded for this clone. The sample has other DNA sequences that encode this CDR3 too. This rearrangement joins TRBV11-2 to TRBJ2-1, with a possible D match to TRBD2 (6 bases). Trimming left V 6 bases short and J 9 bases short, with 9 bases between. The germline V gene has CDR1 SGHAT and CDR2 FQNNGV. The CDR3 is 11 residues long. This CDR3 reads CASSPGGEQFF. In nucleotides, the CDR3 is TGTGCCAGCAGTCCCGGGGGTGAGCAGTTCTTC.

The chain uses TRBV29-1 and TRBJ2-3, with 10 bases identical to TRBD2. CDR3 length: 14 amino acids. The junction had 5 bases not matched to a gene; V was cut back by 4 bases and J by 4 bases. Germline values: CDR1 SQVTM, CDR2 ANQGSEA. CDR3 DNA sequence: TGCAGCGTTGGGGCTAGCGGGGGCTCAGATACGCAGTATTTT. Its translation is CSVGASGGSDTQYF.